This TCR beta chain comes out of a study of response to subunit inactivated influenza vaccine. Whole-study findings and limits: That few new T cells are recruited by each seasonal influenza vaccination was the authors' suggestion.

TCRdb re-called the RT-PCR reads through MiXCR, storing one row per CDR3 protein. This sample has 650,000 to 850,000 distinct CDR3 sequences, with approximately 15% found just once. This clonotype has only a few counts. As yet, its antigen is unknown. The material sequenced was PBMCs from blood, taken roughly 15 days before vaccination. The TCR comes from a man aged 50 to 60 who received an inactivated influenza vaccine.

For the CDR3, the DNA is TGTGCCAGCATGAAGACAGCGTTAGAGAGAGAGACCCAGTACTTC. This encodes CASMKTALERETQYF. This chain links TRBV11-2 with TRBJ2-5, with D perhaps TRBD1 (5 bases). V lost 7 bases to trimming and J lost 4 bases, with 19 bases between them. This CDR3 is built from 15 residues. Germline V gene sequence: CDR1 SGHAT, CDR2 FQNNGV.